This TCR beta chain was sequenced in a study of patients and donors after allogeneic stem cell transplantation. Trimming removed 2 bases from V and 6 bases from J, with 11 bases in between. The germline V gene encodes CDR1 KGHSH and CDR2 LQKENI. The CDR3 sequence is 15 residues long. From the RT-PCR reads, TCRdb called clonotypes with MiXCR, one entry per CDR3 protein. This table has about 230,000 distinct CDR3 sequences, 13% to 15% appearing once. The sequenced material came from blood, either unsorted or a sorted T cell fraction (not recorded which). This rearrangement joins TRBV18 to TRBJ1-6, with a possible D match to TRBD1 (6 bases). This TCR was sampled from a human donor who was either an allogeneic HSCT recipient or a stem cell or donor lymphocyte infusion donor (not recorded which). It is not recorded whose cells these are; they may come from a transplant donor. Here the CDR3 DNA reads TGTGCCAGCTCACCAATGGGGACAAGTAATTCACCCCTCCACTTT. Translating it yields CASSPMGTSNSPLHF. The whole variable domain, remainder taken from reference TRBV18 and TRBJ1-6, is NAGVMQNPRHLVRRRGQEARLRCSPMKGHSHVYWYRQLPEEGLKFMVYLQKENIIDESGMPKERFSAEFPKEGPSILRIQQVVRGDSAAYFCASSPMGTSNSPLHFGNGTRLTVT.